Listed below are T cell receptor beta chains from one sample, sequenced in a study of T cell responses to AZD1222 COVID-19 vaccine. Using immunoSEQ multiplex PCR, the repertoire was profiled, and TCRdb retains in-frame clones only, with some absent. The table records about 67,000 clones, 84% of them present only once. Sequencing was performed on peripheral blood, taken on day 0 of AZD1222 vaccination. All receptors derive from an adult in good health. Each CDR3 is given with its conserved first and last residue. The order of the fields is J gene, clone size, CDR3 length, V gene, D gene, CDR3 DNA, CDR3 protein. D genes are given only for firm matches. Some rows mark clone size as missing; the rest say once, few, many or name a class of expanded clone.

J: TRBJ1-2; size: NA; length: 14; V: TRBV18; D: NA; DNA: TGTGCCAGCTCACCTTCGACCGGCAGCTATGGCTACACCTTC; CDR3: CASSPSTGSYGYTF
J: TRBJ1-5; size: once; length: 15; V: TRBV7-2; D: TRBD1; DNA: TGTGCCAGCAGCTTAGGGGACAGGTCCAGCCAGCCCCAGCATTTT; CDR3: CASSLGDRSSQPQHF
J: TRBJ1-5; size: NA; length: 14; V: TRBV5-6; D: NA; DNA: TGTGCCAGCAGCTTTGGGCAGAACAATCAGCCCCAGCATTTT; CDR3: CASSFGQNNQPQHF
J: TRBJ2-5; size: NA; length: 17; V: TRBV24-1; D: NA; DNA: TGTGCCACCAGTGATTTCGACCGGGACCCGGGGAAGGAGACCCAGTACTTC; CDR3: CATSDFDRDPGKETQYF
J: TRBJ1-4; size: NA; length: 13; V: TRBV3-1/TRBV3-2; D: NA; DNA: TGTGCCAGCAGCCAAGGGACCAAGGAAAAACTGTTTTTT; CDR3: CASSQGTKEKLFF
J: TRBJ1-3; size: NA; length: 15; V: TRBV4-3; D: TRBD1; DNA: TGCGCCAGCAGCCGGCACAGGGGATCTGGAAACACCATATATTTT; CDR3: CASSRHRGSGNTIYF
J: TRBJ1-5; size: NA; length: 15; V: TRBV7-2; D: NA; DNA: TGTGCCAGCAGCGGCCCGGGGGGAAAGGATCAGCCCCAGCATTTT; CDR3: CASSGPGGKDQPQHF
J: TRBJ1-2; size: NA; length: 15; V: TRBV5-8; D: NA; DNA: TGTGCCAGCAGCATACGGGATTCACCCCTCTATGGCTACACCTTC; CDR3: CASSIRDSPLYGYTF
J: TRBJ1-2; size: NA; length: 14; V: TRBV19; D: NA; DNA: TGTGCCAGTACAGCGAGGGTATCGTCGGATGGCTACACCTTC; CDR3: CASTARVSSDGYTF
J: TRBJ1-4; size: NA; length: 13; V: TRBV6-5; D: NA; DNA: TGTGCCAGCAGATTGACAACTAATGAAAAACTGTTTTTT; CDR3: CASRLTTNEKLFF
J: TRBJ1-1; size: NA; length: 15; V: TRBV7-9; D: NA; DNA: TGTGCCAGCAGCTCCGAAGGGAGGGGGGACACTGAAGCTTTCTTT; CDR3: CASSSEGRGDTEAFF
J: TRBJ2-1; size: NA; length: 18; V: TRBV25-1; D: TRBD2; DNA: TGTGCCAGCAGTGACCTCCATGTGCGGGGGGGCCGATTCGATGAGCAGTTCTTC; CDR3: CASSDLHVRGGRFDEQFF
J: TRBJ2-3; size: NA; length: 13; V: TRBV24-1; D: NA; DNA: TGTGCCACCAGCCGGGGGCTCGGAGATACGCAGTATTTT; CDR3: CATSRGLGDTQYF
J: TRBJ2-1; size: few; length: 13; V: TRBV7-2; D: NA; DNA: TGTGCCAGCAGGGGGCGGCAGCACAATGAGCAGTTCTTC; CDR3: CASRGRQHNEQFF
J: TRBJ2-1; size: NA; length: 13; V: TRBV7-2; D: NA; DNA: TGTGCCAGCAGCTTAGGACTAACGTCCGTGCAGTTCTTC; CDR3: CASSLGLTSVQFF
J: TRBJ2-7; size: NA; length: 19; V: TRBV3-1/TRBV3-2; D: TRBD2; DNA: TGTGCCAGCAGCCGAAAATTACCGGGACTAGCGGGGAGCTCCTACGAGCAGTACTTC; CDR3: CASSRKLPGLAGSSYEQYF
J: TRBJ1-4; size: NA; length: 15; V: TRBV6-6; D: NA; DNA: TGTGCCAGCAGCCCAGGGGTTCATACTAATGAAAAACTGTTTTTT; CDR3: CASSPGVHTNEKLFF
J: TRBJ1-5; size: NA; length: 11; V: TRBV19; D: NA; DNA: TGTGCCAGTAGTATATGGGGCGCCTTACATTTT; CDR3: CASSIWGALHF
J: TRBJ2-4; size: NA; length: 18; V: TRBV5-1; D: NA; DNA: TGCGCCAGCAGCTTGGTAGTTGGAAGGGGGGTCGCCAAAAACATTCAGTACTTC; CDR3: CASSLVVGRGVAKNIQYF
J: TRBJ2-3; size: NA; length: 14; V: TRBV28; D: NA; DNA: TGTGCCAGCAGCCCCGCCACCACAGGAGATACGCAGTATTTT; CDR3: CASSPATTGDTQYF
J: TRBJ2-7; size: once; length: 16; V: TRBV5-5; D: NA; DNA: TGTGCCAGCAGCTTGGATGTTGGACGTTTAATTTACGAGCAGTACTTC; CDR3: CASSLDVGRLIYEQYF
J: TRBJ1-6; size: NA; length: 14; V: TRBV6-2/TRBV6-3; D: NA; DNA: TGTGCCAGCACCCCAAGGACCCTCGGGTCACCCCTCCACTTT; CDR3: CASTPRTLGSPLHF
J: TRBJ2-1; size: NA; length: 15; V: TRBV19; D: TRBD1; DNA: TGTGCCAGTAGAAGGGGACAGGGAAAATACAATGAGCAGTTCTTC; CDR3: CASRRGQGKYNEQFF
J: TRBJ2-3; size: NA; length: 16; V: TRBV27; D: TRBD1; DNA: TGTGCCAGCAGTGACAGGGGACTTTCTAGCACAGATACGCAGTATTTT; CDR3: CASSDRGLSSTDTQYF
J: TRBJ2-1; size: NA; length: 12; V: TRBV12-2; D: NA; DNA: TGTGCAAGTCGCTTAGAATGGTCGGAGCAGTTCTTC; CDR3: CASRLEWSEQFF
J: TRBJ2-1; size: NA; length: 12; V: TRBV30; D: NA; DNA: TGTGCCTGGAGTTTCGAAGTGAATGAGCAGTTCTTC; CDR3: CAWSFEVNEQFF